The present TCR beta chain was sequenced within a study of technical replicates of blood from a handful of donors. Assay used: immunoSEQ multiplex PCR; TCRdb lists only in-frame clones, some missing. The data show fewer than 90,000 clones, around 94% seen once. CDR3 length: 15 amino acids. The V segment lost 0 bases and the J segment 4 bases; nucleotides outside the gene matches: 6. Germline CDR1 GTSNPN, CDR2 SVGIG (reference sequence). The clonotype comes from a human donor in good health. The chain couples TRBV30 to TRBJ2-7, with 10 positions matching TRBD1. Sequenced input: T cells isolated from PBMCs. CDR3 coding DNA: TGTGCCTGGAGTGTGGGGACAGGGGCCCTTTACGAGCAGTACTTC. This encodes CAWSVGTGALYEQYF.